The clone carrying this T cell receptor (beta chain) is labeled as large (0.1 to 1%). Antigen unknown. The sample is drawn from a study of T cells in narcolepsy. Study information: Donors had narcolepsy type 1 or type 2, or were healthy controls.

This CDR3 is built from 20 residues. Germline V gene data show CDR1 as MNHEY and CDR2 as SMNVEV (reference sequence). V trimming: 8 bases; J trimming: 1 base; junction bases outside the gene matches: 20. Measured with immunoSEQ multiplex PCR; TCRdb has only the in-frame clones, and not every one. The sample comprises 1,500 or so clones, approximately 40% of which are singletons, and 15% to 20% rests with the top ten. Study-wide points: Autoreactive clonotypes reportedly recurred in blood of same and different patients, not controls.

The origin of this receptor is a human donor with narcolepsy. Input material: cultured CD8+ T cells from cerebrospinal fluid. This sequence joins TRBV27 and TRBJ1-1; TRBD1 agrees at 12 bases. As DNA, the CDR3 is TGTGCCAGCGCCCCTAGTCCTTTCACCGGGACAGGGGGCTGGAACACTGAAGCTTTCTTT. Its protein product is CASAPSPFTGTGGWNTEAFF.